Below, 30 T cell receptor beta chains from the same sample are listed, as sequenced in a study of blood T cell repertoires in COVID-19. Assay: immunoSEQ multiplex PCR; the TCRdb copy retains only in-frame clones and omits some. The sample lists more than 300,000 clones, roughly 90% occurring once. The sequenced sample consisted of PBMCs or T cells enriched from blood (not recorded which). The receptors were gathered from a woman aged 30 to 39 who had been exposed to COVID-19.

CDR3 sequence: CASSFGISSPLHF. CDR3 nucleotides: TGTGCCAGCAGTTTCGGCATTAGCTCACCCCTCCACTTT. The chain has TRBV27 and TRBJ1-6; D is uncertain. The CDR3 contains 13 residues. V lost 3 bases and J lost 10, with 10 bases in between. CDR1 is MNHEY, CDR2 SMNVEV, per germline (reference sequence).

This chain connects TRBV29-1 to TRBJ2-5, with 7 positions matching TRBD2. The CDR3 loop spans 13 amino acids. The J segment lost 5 bases and the V segment lost 6 bases, leaving 9 bases of the junction unmatched. CDR1 is SQVTM, CDR2 ANQGSEA, per germline. The CDR3 DNA is TGCAGCGTCACCATGTGGGGGGGGGAGACCCAGTACTTC. This encodes CSVTMWGGETQYF.

CDR3 region: CASSHGLNYGYTF. The CDR3 DNA reads TGTGCCAGCAGCCATGGCTTGAACTATGGCTACACCTTC. The J gene is TRBJ1-2, the V gene TRBV14; D gene unclear. Germline V gene data show CDR1 as SGHDN and CDR2 as FVKESK. The CDR3 length is 13 residues. Between the trimmed V and J ends, which lost 3 bases and 2 bases, there was a span of 7 bases.

The chain joins TRBV5-1 to TRBJ2-1; possibly TRBD1 for D (5 bases). CDR1 and CDR2 from the germline V gene are SGHRS and YFSETQ. The CDR3 covers 14 residues. The V end lost 2 bases, the J end lost 5 bases, and 11 bases lay between the germline ends. The CDR3 loop is CASSFRQIHNEQFF. As DNA, the CDR3 is TGCGCCAGCAGCTTTCGACAGATCCACAATGAGCAGTTCTTC. The full variable domain, completed using reference TRBV5-1 and TRBJ2-1, is KAGVTQTPRYLIKTRGQQVTLSCSPISGHRSVSWYQQTPGQGLQFLFEYFSETQRNKGNFPGRFSGRQFSNSRSEMNVSTLELGDSALYLCASSFRQIHNEQFFGPGTRLTVL.

The rearrangement links TRBV13 to TRBJ1-1; D gene unclear. Germline V gives CDR1 PRHDT, CDR2 FYEKMQ (reference sequence). The CDR3 totals 14 residues. V dropped 5 bases and J dropped 4 bases, with 14 bases sitting between them. CDR3 protein: CASSHEGGGTEAFF. CDR3 DNA: TGTGCCAGCAGCCACGAGGGTGGTGGCACTGAAGCTTTCTTT.

This chain links TRBV3-1 (or the pseudogene TRBV3-2) with TRBJ1-5, with D possibly being TRBD1 (5 bases). Germline CDR1 LGHDT, CDR2 YNNKEL (reference sequence). This CDR3 spans 16 amino acids. The V end was cut by 4 bases, the J end by 1 base, with 14 bases between. The CDR3 coding sequence is TGTGCCAGCAGCCTCAGCGGGGGATTGAGCAATCAGCCCCAGCATTTT. Translation gives CASSLSGGLSNQPQHF.

The chain is built from TRBV15 and TRBJ1-1; D is unresolved. The CDR3 covers 13 residues. Trimming stripped 3 bases from V and 0 bases from J, with 5 bases between. Germline V gene lookup returns CDR1 LNHNV and CDR2 YYDKDF (reference sequence). CDR3 loop: CATSSSVNTEAFF. The CDR3 DNA reads TGTGCCACCAGCAGTTCAGTGAACACTGAAGCTTTCTTT.

V and J are TRBV15 and TRBJ2-5; 10 bases align to TRBD1. The length of the CDR3 is 19 residues. The J segment lost 7 bases and the V segment lost 5 bases, leaving 22 bases of the junction unmatched. Germline V CDR1 and CDR2: LNHNV, YYDKDF (reference sequence). The CDR3 coding sequence is TGTGCCACCAGCGAGGGGGGACAGGGGAATGGTGGCTCCAAAAGGACCCAGTACTTC. Its translation is CATSEGGQGNGGSKRTQYF. The full variable domain, with the rest looked up from reference TRBV15 and TRBJ2-5, is DAMVIQNPRYQVTQFGKPVTLSCSQTLNHNVMYWYQQKSSQAPKLLFHYYDKDFNNEADTPDNFQSRRPNTSFCFLDIRSPGLGDTAMYLCATSEGGQGNGGSKRTQYFGPGTRLLVL.

The table lists this clone with a count of one. V gene TRBV10-3 combines with J gene TRBJ1-3, with 7 bases identical to TRBD1. Germline CDR1 ENHRY, CDR2 SYGVKD. Germline trimming cut 10 bases from V and 2 bases from J; bases unmatched to any gene: 8. The CDR3 spans 14 residues. CDR3: CATLEGAAGNTIYF. The DNA of the CDR3 is TGTGCCACCCTCGAGGGGGCGGCTGGAAACACCATATATTTT.

V is TRBV12-3 or TRBV12-4 and J is TRBJ1-1, with D hard to call. Trimming stripped 6 bases from V and 1 base from J, with 6 bases between. The CDR3 has 12 residues. The CDR3 coding sequence is TGTGCCAGCAGCCGGTGGAACACTGAAGCTTTCTTT. Translation: CASSRWNTEAFF.

The gene calls are TRBV5-4 and TRBJ1-2; 7 bases align to TRBD1. The V gene end was trimmed by 3 bases and the J gene end by 4 bases; junction bases not matched to a gene: 12. Germline assignment: CDR1 SGHNT and CDR2 YYREEE (reference sequence). The CDR3 is made up of 16 amino acids. This chain's CDR3 is CASSWDRAQFLYGYTF. For the CDR3, the DNA is TGTGCCAGCAGCTGGGACAGAGCCCAATTTCTCTATGGCTACACCTTC.

The chain is built from TRBV7-8 and TRBJ1-6, with TRBD1 as a possible D gene (6 bases). The germline gives CDR1 SGHVS, CDR2 FQNEAQ. The germline V and J ends were trimmed by 5 bases and 6 bases, with 8 bases remaining between them. This CDR3 contains 13 residues. CDR3 region: CASSLDSNSPLHF. For the CDR3, the DNA is TGTGCCAGCAGCCTGGACAGTAATTCACCCCTCCACTTT.

The genes are TRBV10-3 and TRBJ1-4; 9 bases are shared with TRBD1. V dropped 10 bases and J dropped 6; count of bases not matched to a gene: 9. CDR3 length: 14 amino acids. The V gene's germline CDR1 is ENHRY and CDR2 SYGVKD. The CDR3 nucleotides are TGTGCCACACAGGGGGCGGAGGAGGATGAAAAACTGTTTTTT. Amino acid sequence: CATQGAEEDEKLFF.

This chain links TRBV3-1 (or the pseudogene TRBV3-2) with TRBJ2-5; D not certain. From germline, CDR1 is LGHDT and CDR2 YNNKEL (reference sequence). This CDR3 is built from 12 residues. Between the trimmed V and J ends, which lost 2 bases and 5 bases, there was a span of 6 bases. CDR3 in DNA: TGTGCCAGCAGCCAACCTCCGGAGACCCAGTACTTC. It is translated as CASSQPPETQYF.

The chain has TRBV4-1 and TRBJ1-2; TRBD1 matches at 7 bases. J was trimmed by 4 bases and V by 5 bases; bases with no gene match: 10. The CDR3 spans 15 residues. Germline CDR1 MGHRA, CDR2 YSYEKL. The CDR3, as DNA: TGCGCCAGCAGCGTTTTGGAGGGACAGTTCTATGGCTACACCTTC. It yields the protein CASSVLEGQFYGYTF.

The gene calls are TRBV5-1 and TRBJ1-2; weak D call: TRBD1 (6 bases). Trimming cost V 2 bases and J 3 bases, with 8 bases left between them. The CDR3 is 13 residues long. Germline V CDR1 and CDR2: SGHRS, YFSETQ. The CDR3 here is CASSFEGDYGYTF. CDR3 bases: TGCGCCAGCAGCTTCGAGGGGGACTATGGCTACACCTTC.

This clone was recorded a few times. The chain carries TRBV14 and TRBJ1-1, with 7 bases that match TRBD1. The CDR3 runs 12 residues. From germline, CDR1 is SGHDN and CDR2 FVKESK. J lost 8 bases, V lost 8 bases, and 8 bases had no gene match. The CDR3 protein is CASSERGREAFF. CDR3 DNA sequence: TGTGCCAGCTCCGAAAGGGGGCGCGAAGCTTTCTTT.

The gene calls are TRBV3-1 (or the pseudogene TRBV3-2) and TRBJ1-3; maybe TRBD1 (6 bases). Trimming shortened V by 3 bases and J by 4 bases, and 16 bases separated the two germline ends. This CDR3 contains 16 residues. Germline loops: CDR1 LGHDT, CDR2 YNNKEL (reference sequence). The DNA of the CDR3 is TGTGCCAGCAGCCATAGGGGGTTTAACTCAGGAAACACCATATATTTT. Amino acids: CASSHRGFNSGNTIYF.

The chain carries TRBV7-9 and TRBJ1-3; D not certain. Germline CDR1 reads SEHNR; CDR2 reads FQNEAQ (reference sequence). The CDR3 sequence is 14 residues long. Trimming took 3 bases from V and 2 from J, leaving 8 bases between them. The CDR3 nucleotides read TGTGCCAGCAGCTTGACATCAACTGGAAACACCATATATTTT. Protein product: CASSLTSTGNTIYF.

The genes are TRBV5-1 and TRBJ2-3; 8 nucleotides line up with TRBD2. Germline trimming cut 4 bases from V and 1 base from J; bases unmatched to any gene: 8. The CDR3 is 16 residues long. Germline values: CDR1 SGHRS, CDR2 YFSETQ. The CDR3 DNA follows: TGCGCCAGCAGCCCCCCCGCGGGGGGTGGCACAGATACGCAGTATTTT. Residues: CASSPPAGGGTDTQYF.

The genes are TRBV5-8 and TRBJ2-1, with 7 bases identical to TRBD2. The length of the CDR3 is 15 residues. V shed 7 bases, J shed 8 bases, and the junction held 15 bases outside the gene matches. Germline CDR1 reads SGHTS; CDR2 reads YDEGEE. DNA for the CDR3: TGTGCCAGCCCGGGACTACGACGAGGCTGGGATGAGCAGTTCTTC. Translating it yields CASPGLRRGWDEQFF. Combining the CDR3 with reference TRBV5-8 and TRBJ2-1 gives the whole variable domain EAGVTQSPTHLIKTRGQQATLRCSPISGHTSVYWYQQALGLGLQFLLWYDEGEERNRGNFPPRFSGRQFPNYSSELNVNALELEDSALYLCASPGLRRGWDEQFFGPGTRLTVL.

V usage is TRBV5-6 and J usage is TRBJ2-1; 10 nucleotides agree with TRBD2. J lost 6 bases, V lost 6 bases, and 3 bases had no gene match. From germline, CDR1 is SGHDT and CDR2 YYEEEE. This CDR3 has 13 residues. Here the CDR3 reads CASIVAGGNEQFF. The CDR3 bases are TGTGCCAGCATCGTAGCGGGGGGCAATGAGCAGTTCTTC. Supplemented by reference TRBV5-6 and TRBJ2-1, the full variable domain reads DAGVTQSPTHLIKTRGQQVTLRCSPKSGHDTVSWYQQALGQGPQFIFQYYEEEERQRGNFPDRFSGHQFPNYSSELNVNALLLGDSALYLCASIVAGGNEQFFGPGTRLTVL.

In this sample, this clone turned up once. The J gene is TRBJ2-5, the V gene TRBV20-1; D is unclear. Germline loops: CDR1 DFQATT, CDR2 SNEGSKA (reference sequence). The V gene lost 6 bases and the J gene lost 1 base, with 12 bases spanning the gap. The CDR3 spans 13 residues. The CDR3 sequence is CSASTRSQETQYF. The CDR3 nucleotides are TGCAGTGCCAGTACGAGGTCCCAAGAGACCCAGTACTTC.

The chain is built from TRBV9 and TRBJ2-2, with D unresolved. V lost 0 bases, J lost 6 bases, and 3 bases lay in between. This CDR3 is built from 12 residues. CDR1 is SGDLS, CDR2 YYNGEE, per germline. CDR3 DNA: TGTGCCAGCAGCGTAGCTGCCGGGGAGCTGTTTTTT. Protein sequence: CASSVAAGELFF.

V is TRBV9 and J is TRBJ2-7; 9 bases match TRBD1. The CDR3 has 14 amino acids. The germline gives CDR1 SGDLS, CDR2 YYNGEE. J lost 3 bases, V lost 4 bases, and 5 bases had no gene match. The CDR3 DNA reads as TGTGCCAGCAGCTCGGGACAGGGTTTCTACGAGCAGTACTTC. Protein product: CASSSGQGFYEQYF.

The rearrangement links TRBV5-1 to TRBJ1-2; D is ambiguous. Germline V CDR1 and CDR2: SGHRS, YFSETQ. V lost 4 bases to trimming and J lost 4 bases, with 14 bases between them. The CDR3 has 14 residues. In DNA form, the CDR3 reads TGCGCCAGCAGCCCTGCGGGCTCAAGCTATGGCTACACCTTC. Protein sequence: CASSPAGSSYGYTF.

The chain employs TRBV10-1 and TRBJ1-6; 7 nucleotides align to TRBD1. Germline CDR1 reads WNHNN; CDR2 reads SYGVQD (reference sequence). The CDR3 consists of 18 residues. V dropped 1 base and J dropped 1; count of bases not matched to a gene: 7. CDR3 in amino acids: CASSELTGEVSYNSPLHF. DNA of the CDR3: TGCGCCAGCAGTGAGTTAACAGGGGAGGTATCCTATAATTCACCCCTCCACTTT.

The J gene is TRBJ2-3, the V gene TRBV30; 8 nucleotides line up with TRBD1. V gave up 4 bases and J gave up 4 bases; unmatched junction bases: 4. The CDR3 is 13 amino acids. CDR1 GTSNPN and CDR2 SVGIG come from the germline V gene (reference sequence). CDR3 DNA sequence: TGTGCCTGGACGACAGGGGTTGCAGATACGCAGTATTTT. Translating gives CAWTTGVADTQYF.

DNA of the CDR3: TGTGCCAGCAGTTACCCCCCGGGACACCACTACGAGCAGTACTTC. This codes for CASSYPPGHHYEQYF. The chain combines TRBV6-2 or TRBV6-3 with TRBJ2-7, with D possibly TRBD1 on 6 matching bases. V lost 2 bases and J 3 bases, leaving 14 bases between the germline ends. The CDR3 loop spans 15 amino acids. From germline, CDR1 is MNHEY and CDR2 SVGEGT.

The chain uses TRBV5-6 and TRBJ2-7, with a weak D call TRBD1 (6 bases). V shed 5 bases and J shed 3 bases, with 15 bases lying between them. The CDR3 covers 14 residues. Per the germline V gene, CDR1 is SGHDT and CDR2 is YYEEEE. CDR3 sequence reads: CASSGQTGIYEQYF. CDR3 sequence (DNA): TGTGCCAGCAGTGGCCAGACAGGAATCTACGAGCAGTACTTC.